This is a list of T cell receptor beta chains from one sample in a study of T cells in Graves' hyperthyroidism and ophthalmopathy. One entry per CDR3 protein results from TCRdb running MiXCR on the multiplex PCR reads. This table has 300,000 to 450,000 distinct CDR3 sequences, more than 12% appearing once. The source material was blood. Receptors were obtained from a woman between 25 and 40 years old with Graves' ophthalmopathy. CDR3s include the opening cysteine and the closing phenylalanine or tryptophan. Each record gives: J gene, V gene, clone size, CDR3 protein. Clone size is shown for a subset of rows, as once, few, many or a class of expanded clone.

J: TRBJ2-3; V: TRBV28; size: many; CDR3: CASTKGGFQEPQYF
J: TRBJ2-7; V: TRBV20-1; size: many; CDR3: CSASRLAGGSSYEQYF
J: TRBJ2-2; V: TRBV18; size: NA; CDR3: CANSPLTLQRGSGELFF
J: TRBJ1-4; V: TRBV11-2; size: many; CDR3: CASSSRTGVEKLFF
J: TRBJ1-1; V: TRBV7-9; size: NA; CDR3: CASSYNQNTEAFF
J: TRBJ2-3; V: TRBV7-3; size: NA; CDR3: CASSPTSLGTDTQYF
J: TRBJ2-1; V: TRBV28; size: many; CDR3: CASSERMGRGGRNEQFF
J: TRBJ2-7; V: TRBV5-1; size: many; CDR3: CASSLRQDLYEQYF
J: TRBJ2-1; V: TRBV14; size: many; CDR3: CASSQDSRWAGEYNEQFF
J: TRBJ2-3; V: TRBV3-1; size: many; CDR3: CASSHRESSTDTQYF
J: TRBJ1-3; V: TRBV5-5; size: NA; CDR3: CASSEQYRDRNRNTIYF
J: TRBJ1-4; V: TRBV7-8; size: NA; CDR3: CASSPIRVWEKLFF
J: TRBJ2-2; V: TRBV10-3; size: many; CDR3: CAISVRGAGTGELFF
J: TRBJ2-1; V: TRBV5-1; size: many; CDR3: CASSGQGAADEQFF
J: TRBJ2-7; V: TRBV7-8; size: NA; CDR3: CASSLVGARQGIYEQYF
J: TRBJ2-1; V: TRBV20-1; size: NA; CDR3: CSARASRDRANNEQFF
J: TRBJ2-6; V: TRBV19; size: few; CDR3: CASSTDRGSVSGANVLTF
J: TRBJ2-1; V: TRBV5-4; size: many; CDR3: CASTPGQGYNEQFF
J: TRBJ2-7; V: TRBV7-9; size: many; CDR3: CASSSGRSSYEQYF
J: TRBJ2-5; V: TRBV4-1; size: few; CDR3: CASSLSGENQETQYF
J: TRBJ1-6; V: TRBV15; size: many; CDR3: CATSSGSGRDNSPLHF
J: TRBJ2-3; V: TRBV3-1; size: many; CDR3: CASSQDGAGGYTDTQYF
J: TRBJ2-7; V: TRBV12-3/TRBV12-4; size: many; CDR3: CASSPQGGFLYEQYF
J: TRBJ2-7; V: TRBV2; size: NA; CDR3: CASRPGGSYEQYF
J: TRBJ1-3; V: TRBV7-3; size: many; CDR3: CASSLEGTSGNTIYF
J: TRBJ2-1; V: TRBV5-1; size: many; CDR3: CASSLEGLAGYNEQFF
J: TRBJ1-1; V: TRBV18; size: many; CDR3: CASSPTRTGGKETAFF
J: TRBJ2-2; V: TRBV28; size: many; CDR3: CASAVITGELFF
J: TRBJ1-3; V: TRBV29-1; size: few; CDR3: CSVTGPGDSGNTIYF
J: TRBJ2-1; V: TRBV4-1; size: many; CDR3: CASSQVIVAGGGRNEQFF
J: TRBJ2-5; V: TRBV7-2; size: many; CDR3: CASSLDIWTGETQYF
J: TRBJ1-2; V: TRBV6-1; size: many; CDR3: CASRQGEVGYTF
J: TRBJ1-1; V: TRBV2; size: many; CDR3: CASSEPTGTFTEAFF
J: TRBJ1-2; V: TRBV2; size: NA; CDR3: CASSPLINHTF
J: TRBJ2-1; V: TRBV6-6; size: many; CDR3: CASSYSTTPRSGGRYNEQFF